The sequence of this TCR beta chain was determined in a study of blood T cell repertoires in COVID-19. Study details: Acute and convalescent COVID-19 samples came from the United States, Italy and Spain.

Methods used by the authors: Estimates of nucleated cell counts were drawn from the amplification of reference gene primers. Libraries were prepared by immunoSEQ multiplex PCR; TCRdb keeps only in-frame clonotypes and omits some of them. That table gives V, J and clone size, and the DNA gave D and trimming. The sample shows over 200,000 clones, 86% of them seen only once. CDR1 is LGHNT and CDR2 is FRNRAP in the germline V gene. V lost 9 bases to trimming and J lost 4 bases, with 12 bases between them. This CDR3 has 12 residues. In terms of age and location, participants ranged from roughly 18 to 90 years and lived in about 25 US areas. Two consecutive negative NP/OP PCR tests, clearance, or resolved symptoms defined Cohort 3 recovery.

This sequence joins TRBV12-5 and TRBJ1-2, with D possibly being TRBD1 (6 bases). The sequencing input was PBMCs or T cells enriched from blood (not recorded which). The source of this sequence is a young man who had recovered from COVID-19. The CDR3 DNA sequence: TGTGCTAGCCTAGACAGGAGCTATGGCTACACCTTC. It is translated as CASLDRSYGYTF.